Shown below are 30 T cell receptor beta chains from a single sample sequenced in a study of CD8 T cells in ankylosing spondylitis. TCRdb passed the 5' RACE reads through MiXCR, listing each CDR3 protein once. Of under 250,000 distinct CDR3 sequences detected, roughly 10% appear once; the ten largest clones hold around 7%. Sequenced input: blood, either unsorted or a sorted T cell fraction (not recorded which). These receptors all stem from a male donor with ankylosing spondylitis or in good health (not recorded which).

The gene calls are TRBV25-1 and TRBJ2-1; D is ambiguous. CDR1 and CDR2 (germline): MGHDK, SYGVNS. The CDR3 runs to 15 residues. With 3 bases removed from V and 8 bases from J, the gap between germline ends came to 17 bases. CDR3 DNA sequence: TGTGCCAGCAGTGATTCTAGTGCCGTCTTCGATGAGCAGTTCTTC. It encodes CASSDSSAVFDEQFF.

V is TRBV5-1 and J is TRBJ2-7; weak D call: TRBD1 (6 bases). The CDR3 extends over 15 amino acids. Germline assignment: CDR1 SGHRS and CDR2 YFSETQ. V lost 0 bases and J 2 bases, leaving 12 bases between the germline ends. The CDR3, as DNA: TGCGCCAGCAGCTTGGGTTGGACAGAGGCCTACGAGCAGTACTTC. Residues: CASSLGWTEAYEQYF.

This clonotype was seen a handful of times. The rearrangement links TRBV19 to TRBJ1-2; TRBD1 matches at 8 bases. This CDR3 has 14 amino acids. Unmatched junction bases numbered 5, after V lost 4 bases and J lost 4 bases. Per the germline V gene, CDR1 is LNHDA and CDR2 is SQIVND (reference sequence). Here the CDR3 reads CASSTRTGSYGYTF. DNA for the CDR3: TGTGCCAGTAGTACTAGGACAGGGTCCTATGGCTACACCTTC.

This clonotype was seen repeatedly, ten times or more. This rearrangement joins TRBV9 to TRBJ2-2, with 9 bases fitting TRBD2. Germline V gene data show CDR1 as SGDLS and CDR2 as YYNGEE. The CDR3 totals 14 residues. The junction had 4 bases not matched to a gene; V was cut back by 4 bases and J by 6 bases. The DNA of the CDR3 is TGTGCCAGCAGCTTGGGACTAGCCCCCGGGGAGCTGTTTTTT. Its protein is CASSLGLAPGELFF.

The table lists this clonotype with many counts. J is TRBJ1-1 and V is TRBV5-1, with D possibly being TRBD1 (5 bases). The germline V gene encodes CDR1 SGHRS and CDR2 YFSETQ. CDR3 length equals 14 residues. V was pared by 4 bases and J by 2 bases, with 12 bases between. The CDR3, as DNA: TGCGCCAGCAGCACAGACACAGGAAACACTGAAGCTTTCTTT. Protein product: CASSTDTGNTEAFF.

This clonotype was detected ten times or more. V gene TRBV6-1 combines with J gene TRBJ2-1; TRBD2 agrees at 9 bases. There are 14 residues in the CDR3. CDR1 is MNHNS, CDR2 SASEGT, per germline. Losses at the gene ends were 6 bases for V and 8 bases for J; bases not matched to a gene: 8. As DNA, the CDR3 is TGTGCCAGCAGATCTAGCGGGATGAGTTATGAGCAGTTCTTC. Encoded protein: CASRSSGMSYEQFF.

This clonotype was counted at least ten times. The V gene is TRBV28, the J gene TRBJ2-4; tentatively, D is TRBD2 (5 bases). Trimming removed 6 bases at V and 6 bases at J, with 15 bases between. CDR3 size: 14 residues. The germline V gene encodes CDR1 MDHEN and CDR2 SYDVKM. In nucleotides, the CDR3 is TGTGCCAGCAGCCTTTCCGGAGCGGTAAACATTCAGTACTTC. Amino acids: CASSLSGAVNIQYF.

This rearrangement joins TRBV6-1 to TRBJ2-1; D is ambiguous. The CDR3 consists of 18 residues. Deletions cut 4 bases from V and 8 bases from J, with 27 bases between. Per the germline V gene, CDR1 is MNHNS and CDR2 is SASEGT. The CDR3 sequence: CASSAARGDYARQHEQFF. CDR3 sequence (DNA): TGTGCCAGCAGTGCCGCGCGAGGAGATTACGCCCGTCAACATGAGCAGTTCTTC.

This clonotype was seen many times. This sequence joins TRBV12-3 or TRBV12-4 and TRBJ1-3; possibly TRBD1 for D (5 bases). The CDR3 consists of 14 residues. V lost 3 bases to trimming and J lost 1 base, with 7 bases between them. The CDR3 loop reads CASSFAGSGNTIYF. The CDR3 DNA reads as TGTGCCAGCAGTTTTGCAGGGTCTGGAAACACCATATATTTT.

In this sample, this clonotype turned up a few times. The chain combines TRBV6-5 with TRBJ1-5; D remains unclear. Germline V gene lookup returns CDR1 MNHEY and CDR2 SVGAGI. This CDR3 spans 15 amino acids. Trimming left V 4 bases short and J 0 bases short, with 10 bases between. The CDR3 protein is CASSFSRDSNQPQHF. CDR3 DNA sequence: TGTGCCAGCAGTTTTTCTAGGGATAGCAATCAGCCCCAGCATTTT.

This clonotype was seen more than once but under ten times. The chain has TRBV3-1 and TRBJ1-6, with TRBD1 matching 7 bases. Unmatched junction bases numbered 13, after V lost 0 bases and J lost 5 bases. From germline, CDR1 is LGHDT and CDR2 YNNKEL (reference sequence). This CDR3 has 19 amino acids. The CDR3 loop is CASSQEGVRGRGNNSPLHF. CDR3 DNA sequence: TGTGCCAGCAGCCAAGAGGGCGTGAGGGGGCGAGGAAATAATTCACCCCTCCACTTT. The variable domain in full, completed from reference TRBV3-1 and TRBJ1-6, reads DTAVSQTPKYLVTQMGNDKSIKCEQNLGHDTMYWYKQDSKKFLKIMFSYNNKELIINETVPNRFSPKSPDKAHLNLHINSLELGDSAVYFCASSQEGVRGRGNNSPLHFGNGTRLTVT.

In the case of this clonotype: This may come from a read error, since a much larger clone is one base off. V and J are TRBV10-3 and TRBJ1-1, with D tentatively TRBD1 (5 bases). The CDR3 has 13 residues. Germline V CDR1 and CDR2: ENHRY, SYGVKD. The CDR3 DNA sequence: TGTACCATCGCGAGGGTAGGGGACACTGAAGCTTTCTTT. This codes for CTIARVGDTEAFF.

This clonotype was observed many times. The CDR3 region is CASRQQETQYF. The CDR3 DNA reads TGTGCCAGCAGACAACAAGAGACCCAGTACTTC. The chain joins TRBV6-2 or TRBV6-3 to TRBJ2-5; D is unresolved. V lost 6 bases to trimming and J lost 2 bases, with 4 bases between them. Germline CDR1 reads MNHEY; CDR2 reads SVGEGT. CDR3 length: 11 amino acids.

This clonotype occurred many times. V is TRBV10-2 and J is TRBJ2-2; 12 bases are shared with TRBD2. With 6 bases clipped from V and 0 bases from J, the junction kept 5 bases outside the gene matches. The germline gives CDR1 WSHSY, CDR2 SAAADI. The CDR3 is 17 residues long. CDR3 amino acids: CASRPRLAGANTGELFF. CDR3 nucleotides: TGCGCCAGCAGACCTCGACTAGCGGGGGCGAACACCGGGGAGCTGTTTTTT.

This chain uses TRBV7-9 with TRBJ1-3; weak D call: TRBD1 (5 bases). The CDR3 runs to 15 residues. CDR1 is SEHNR and CDR2 is FQNEAQ in the germline V gene (reference sequence). V lost 10 bases to trimming and J lost 2 bases, with 18 bases between them. CDR3 sequence (DNA): TGTGCCATTTCCAGGGTGGGTTTCACTGGAAACACCATATATTTT. Translated: CAISRVGFTGNTIYF.

This clonotype was recorded a few times. The chain employs TRBV5-1 and TRBJ2-7; D gene unclear. Trimming shortened V by 0 bases and J by 0 bases, and 10 bases separated the two germline ends. The CDR3 sequence is 15 residues long. CDR1 is SGHRS and CDR2 is YFSETQ in the germline V gene. As DNA, the CDR3 is TGCGCCAGCAGCTTGGACCCATTCCGCTCCTACGAGCAGTACTTC. Its protein product is CASSLDPFRSYEQYF.

The chain uses TRBV19 and TRBJ1-1; possible D gene TRBD1, 5 bases. The V end was cut by 5 bases, the J end by 7 bases, with 11 bases between. This CDR3 has 12 residues. CDR1 and CDR2 from the germline V gene are LNHDA and SQIVND (reference sequence). The CDR3 spells CASSPGTDEAFF. As DNA, the CDR3 is TGTGCCAGTAGTCCCGGGACGGATGAAGCTTTCTTT.

This chain connects TRBV11-1 to TRBJ2-1, with 10 bases matching TRBD2. Unmatched junction bases numbered 6, after V lost 5 bases and J lost 8 bases. The germline V gene encodes CDR1 SGHAT and CDR2 FQDESV (reference sequence). The CDR3 is made up of 14 amino acids. The CDR3 DNA reads TGTGCCAGCAGCACAAGTGGGACTAGCGATGAGCAGTTCTTC. Encoded protein: CASSTSGTSDEQFF.

This clonotype occurred many times. The V and J genes are TRBV5-6 and TRBJ2-1; D is possibly TRBD1 (6 bases). Germline CDR1 reads SGHDT; CDR2 reads YYEEEE. V was trimmed by 4 bases and J by 2 bases, leaving 10 bases between them. This CDR3 is built from 14 residues. This CDR3 reads CASSGQPTYNEQFF. In DNA, the CDR3 is TGTGCCAGCAGCGGACAGCCGACCTACAATGAGCAGTTCTTC.

V is TRBV2 and J is TRBJ2-7, with 8 bases lining up with TRBD2. V shed 4 bases, J shed 6 bases, and the junction held 5 bases outside the gene matches. The germline V gene encodes CDR1 SNHLY and CDR2 FYNNEI. The CDR3 runs to 13 residues. The CDR3 here is CASSVAGPGEQYF. As DNA, the CDR3 is TGTGCCAGCAGTGTAGCGGGACCAGGCGAGCAGTACTTC. The full variable domain, rest sourced from reference TRBV2 and TRBJ2-7, is EPEVTQTPSHQVTQMGQEVILRCVPISNHLYFYWYRQILGQKVEFLVSFYNNEISEKSEIFDDQFSVERPDGSNFTLKIRSTKLEDSAMYFCASSVAGPGEQYFGPGTRLTVT.

On this clonotype: A read error may be the cause here, since a much bigger clone is one base away. The chain is built from TRBV4-1 and TRBJ2-2, with D possibly matching TRBD1 (5 bases). Germline CDR1 reads MGHRA; CDR2 reads YSYEKL. The V end lost 2 bases, the J end lost 5 bases, and 12 bases lay between the germline ends. The CDR3 runs 15 residues. In nucleotides, the CDR3 is TGCGCCAGCAGCCAACCGGGCAGGGATACCGGGGAGCTGTTTTTT. This sequence encodes CASSQPGRDTGELFF.

The chain is built from TRBV7-2 and TRBJ2-7; D unclear. The CDR3 is 14 amino acids. CDR1 and CDR2 from the germline V gene are SGHTA and FQGNSA. V was clipped by 2 bases and J by 0 bases, with 8 bases between them. CDR3 nucleotide sequence: TGTGCCAGCAGCTTATCCCAGAGCTCCTACGAGCAGTACTTC. It specifies CASSLSQSSYEQYF.

This clonotype was observed many times. This rearrangement joins TRBV20-1 to TRBJ2-7, with TRBD2 identical over 7 bases. V gave up 6 bases and J gave up 2 bases; unmatched junction bases: 16. The CDR3 is made up of 16 amino acids. From germline, CDR1 is DFQATT and CDR2 SNEGSKA (reference sequence). Here the CDR3 DNA reads TGCAGTGCAACCGACCTCGGACTAGTCGATCCCTACGAGCAGTACTTC. It yields the protein CSATDLGLVDPYEQYF.

The V and J genes are TRBV5-1 and TRBJ1-1; D gene uncertain. Between the trimmed V and J ends, which lost 0 bases and 7 bases, there was a span of 10 bases. Germline lookup yields CDR1 SGHRS and CDR2 YFSETQ. The CDR3 extends over 13 amino acids. The CDR3 bases are TGCGCCAGCAGCTTGGCAGGATTCGGTGAAGCTTTCTTT. Protein: CASSLAGFGEAFF.

This clonotype was observed at least ten times. The rearrangement joins TRBV5-1 to TRBJ2-2; either TRBD1 or TRBD2 may fit D (5 bases each). Germline assignment: CDR1 SGHRS and CDR2 YFSETQ. This CDR3 is 12 amino acids long. V lost 1 base and J lost 9, with 7 bases in between. The CDR3 region is CASSLQGRELFF. The CDR3 bases are TGCGCCAGCAGCTTGCAGGGACGGGAGCTGTTTTTT.

This clonotype was detected many times. The V call is TRBV5-1, the J call TRBJ1-1; weak D call: TRBD1 (6 bases). Trimming took 7 bases from V and 1 from J, leaving 14 bases between them. Germline-derived CDR1 and CDR2 are SGHRS and YFSETQ. The CDR3 is made up of 14 amino acids. The CDR3 loop reads CASRQPRGNTEAFF. The DNA for the CDR3 is TGCGCCAGCCGCCAGCCCAGGGGGAACACTGAAGCTTTCTTT.

This chain links TRBV2 with TRBJ2-7, with 14 bases matching TRBD2. In germline, CDR1 is SNHLY, CDR2 FYNNEI. There are 18 residues in the CDR3. The V segment lost 6 bases and the J segment 2 bases; nucleotides outside the gene matches: 12. DNA of the CDR3: TGTGCCAGCAGAGCAGGACTAGCGGGAGGCCACCACCCCTACGAGCAGTACTTC. It yields the protein CASRAGLAGGHHPYEQYF. Based on the CDR3 plus reference TRBV2 and TRBJ2-7, the full variable domain is EPEVTQTPSHQVTQMGQEVILRCVPISNHLYFYWYRQILGQKVEFLVSFYNNEISEKSEIFDDQFSVERPDGSNFTLKIRSTKLEDSAMYFCASRAGLAGGHHPYEQYFGPGTRLTVT.

The V and J genes are TRBV5-1 and TRBJ1-2, with D uncertain. CDR3 length: 10 amino acids. Trimming shortened V by 9 bases and J by 12 bases, and 15 bases separated the two germline ends. Germline loops: CDR1 SGHRS, CDR2 YFSETQ. The CDR3 region is CATPWRVHTF. In DNA, the CDR3 is TGCGCCACCCCGTGGAGGGTGCACACCTTC.

This clonotype was seen a few times. V is TRBV20-1 and J is TRBJ1-2; D is unclear. Trimming pared 5 bases from V and 12 bases from J, leaving 22 bases between. Looked up from germline, CDR1 is DFQATT and CDR2 is SNEGSKA (reference sequence). The CDR3 runs 13 residues. The CDR3 protein is CSAHPQDRVEDTF. CDR3 DNA sequence: TGCAGTGCTCACCCTCAGGACCGGGTAGAAGACACCTTC.

Here the CDR3 reads CASSLASGKYEQYF. The DNA of the CDR3 is TGTGCCAGCAGCTTAGCCAGTGGGAAATACGAGCAGTACTTC. The J gene is TRBJ2-7, the V gene TRBV13; D remains unclear. Germline values: CDR1 PRHDT, CDR2 FYEKMQ (reference sequence). The CDR3 sequence is 14 residues long. V lost 1 base and J 4 bases, leaving 11 bases between the germline ends.